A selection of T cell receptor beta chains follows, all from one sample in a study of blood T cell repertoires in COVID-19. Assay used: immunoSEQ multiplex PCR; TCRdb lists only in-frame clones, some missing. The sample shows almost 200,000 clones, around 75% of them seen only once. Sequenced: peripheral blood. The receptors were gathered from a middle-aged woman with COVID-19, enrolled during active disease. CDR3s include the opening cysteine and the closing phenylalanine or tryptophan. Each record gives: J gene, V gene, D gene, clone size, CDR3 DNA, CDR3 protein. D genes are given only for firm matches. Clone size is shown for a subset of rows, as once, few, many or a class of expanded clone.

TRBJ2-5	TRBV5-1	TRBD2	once	TGCGCCAGCAGCCCACTAGCGGGGGGGCCTACGAGTGAGACCCAGTACTTC	CASSPLAGGPTSETQYF
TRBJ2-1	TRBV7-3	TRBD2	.	TGTGCCAGCAGCTTAGGGGCAGGGAGGGGAAATGAGCAGTTCTTC	CASSLGAGRGNEQFF
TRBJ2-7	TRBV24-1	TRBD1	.	TGTGCCACCAGCTCCGGACAGGCAGCGCTAGCCTACGAGCAGTACTTC	CATSSGQAALAYEQYF
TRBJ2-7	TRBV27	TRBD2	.	TGTGCCAGCAGCGAGGGACTACGCGGAGACGAGCAGTACTTC	CASSEGLRGDEQYF
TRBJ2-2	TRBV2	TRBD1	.	TGTGCCAGGAGAACAGGGGCGGGCGGGGAGCTGTTTTTT	CARRTGAGGELFF
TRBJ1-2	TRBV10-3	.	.	TGTGCCATCAGTGAGTCTTCAGGGTATGGCTACACCTTC	CAISESSGYGYTF
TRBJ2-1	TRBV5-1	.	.	TGCGCCAGCAGCTTGGGGGGCGGGACTTCCTCCTACAATGAGCAGTTCTTC	CASSLGGGTSSYNEQFF
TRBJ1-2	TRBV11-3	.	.	TGTGCCAGCAGCCTTCAGACAGGTGACGGCTACACCTTC	CASSLQTGDGYTF
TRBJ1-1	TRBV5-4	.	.	TGTGCCAGCAGCCCGCCGGGCAGGGGCACTGAAGCTTTCTTT	CASSPPGRGTEAFF
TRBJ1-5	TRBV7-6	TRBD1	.	TGTGCCAGCAGCTTAACGGCAGGACAGGGGGCATCCATGGTTCAGCCCCAGCATTTT	CASSLTAGQGASMVQPQHF
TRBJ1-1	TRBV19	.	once	TGTGCCAGTAGGCCGGGGGGAGCTGCGAACACTGAAGCTTTCTTT	CASRPGGAANTEAFF
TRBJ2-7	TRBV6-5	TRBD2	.	TGTGCCAGCCGGAGCGGGGGGAGCGGCGAGCAGTACTTC	CASRSGGSGEQYF
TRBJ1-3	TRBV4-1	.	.	TGCGCCAGCAGCCAACACCACTATAAACAGGGATCTGGAAACACCATATATTTT	CASSQHHYKQGSGNTIYF
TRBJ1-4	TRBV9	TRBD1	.	TGTGCCAGCAGCGTAGACGGGACAGGCGGAGAAAAACTGTTTTTT	CASSVDGTGGEKLFF
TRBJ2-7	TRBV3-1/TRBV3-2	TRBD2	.	TGTGCCAGCAGCCAAGGCGGTAGCGGGTTATCCTACGAGCAGTACTTC	CASSQGGSGLSYEQYF
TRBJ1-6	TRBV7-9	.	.	TGTGCCAGCAGCTTAGCCCGCCAGGGGAGTTCACCCCTCCACTTT	CASSLARQGSSPLHF
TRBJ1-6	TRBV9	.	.	TGTGCCAGCAGCGTCGGGACGGCCGGGGGTTCACCCCTCCACTTT	CASSVGTAGGSPLHF
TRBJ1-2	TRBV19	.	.	TGTGCCACTAGTCGGGACGGGGGAGGAGGCTACACCTTC	CATSRDGGGGYTF
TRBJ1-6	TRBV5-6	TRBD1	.	TGTGCCAGCAGCTGGTTGACAGGGTGGGATTCACCCCTCCACTTT	CASSWLTGWDSPLHF
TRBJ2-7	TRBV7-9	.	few	TGTGCCAGCAGCTTAGAACAGGCTATCTACGAGCAGTACTTC	CASSLEQAIYEQYF
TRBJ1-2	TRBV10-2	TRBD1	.	TGCGCCAGCAGTGAGGGTCCAGGGGGCGCGGGCTACACCTTC	CASSEGPGGAGYTF
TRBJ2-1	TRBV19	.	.	TGTGCCAGTAGTATAGTGTCCGGAGTGAAAGTAAGGCAGTTCTTC	CASSIVSGVKVRQFF
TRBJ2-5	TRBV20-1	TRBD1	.	TGCAGTGCTACTGAGACAGGGCGCCTCCAAGAGACCCAGTACTTC	CSATETGRLQETQYF
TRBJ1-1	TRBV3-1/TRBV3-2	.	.	TGTGCCAGCAGCCTAAAGGGTAGGCAGGGGAACACTGAAGCTTTCTTT	CASSLKGRQGNTEAFF
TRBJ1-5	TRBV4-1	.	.	TGCGCCAGCAGCCAAGCGAGAATCAATCAGCCCCAGCATTTT	CASSQARINQPQHF
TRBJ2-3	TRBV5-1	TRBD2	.	TGCGCCAGCAGCCGGGGACTAGCGGGAGGGTACACAGATACGCAGTATTTT	CASSRGLAGGYTDTQYF
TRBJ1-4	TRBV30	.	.	TGTGCCTGGAGTGTCGTCCAACTAGATGAAAAACTGTTTTTT	CAWSVVQLDEKLFF
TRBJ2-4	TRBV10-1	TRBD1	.	TGCGCCAGCAGAAGGACAGGGCCAGCCAAAAACATTCAGTACTTC	CASRRTGPAKNIQYF
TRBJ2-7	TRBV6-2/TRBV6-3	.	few	TGTGCCAGCAGTTACAGTATCGGCCGGGATTTAACCTACGAGCAGTACTTC	CASSYSIGRDLTYEQYF
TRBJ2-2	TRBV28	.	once	TGTGCCAGCAGTTTGGTTAGGGGGAACACCGGGGAGCTGTTTTTT	CASSLVRGNTGELFF
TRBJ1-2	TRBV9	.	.	TGTGCCAGCAGCGTTCCTACAGGAAACTATGGCTACACCTTC	CASSVPTGNYGYTF
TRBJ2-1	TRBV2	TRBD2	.	TGTGCCAGGATGTCGCGGGGGAGCTCCTACAATGAGCAGTTCTTC	CARMSRGSSYNEQFF
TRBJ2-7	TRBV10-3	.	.	TGTGCCATCGGGTCGTCCAGGGCCCACTACGAGCAGTACTTC	CAIGSSRAHYEQYF
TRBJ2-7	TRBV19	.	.	TGTGCCAGTAGTATTGCAGGAACCTACGAGCAGTACTTC	CASSIAGTYEQYF
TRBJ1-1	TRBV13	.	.	TGTGCCAGCAGCTCGTGGGGGGGTTTGAACACTGAAGCTTTCTTT	CASSSWGGLNTEAFF
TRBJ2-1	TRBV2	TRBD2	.	TGTGCCAGCAGTGGCGGGAGGGGGGGTTTCGATGAGCAGTTCTTC	CASSGGRGGFDEQFF
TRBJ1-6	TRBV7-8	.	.	TGTGCCAGCAGCTTATCATCCGGTGTTAATTCACCCCTCCACTTT	CASSLSSGVNSPLHF
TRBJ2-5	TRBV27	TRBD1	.	TGTGCCAGCAGTAACAGGGGGAGGGAGACCCAGTACTTC	CASSNRGRETQYF
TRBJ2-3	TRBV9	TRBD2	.	TGTGCCAGCAGCCGGGGGGGCGGAAATACGCAGTATTTT	CASSRGGGNTQYF
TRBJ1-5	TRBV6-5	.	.	TGTGCCAGCAGTTACTCAGACGGGTACAATCAGCCCCAGCATTTT	CASSYSDGYNQPQHF
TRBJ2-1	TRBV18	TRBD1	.	TGTGCCAGCTCAGTGAAGACAGGGGGGAGCTCCTACAATGAGCAGTTCTTC	CASSVKTGGSSYNEQFF
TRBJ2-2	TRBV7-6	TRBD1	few	TGTGCCAGCAGCCCGCTTTCGACAGGGGCCGGGGAGCTGTTTTTT	CASSPLSTGAGELFF
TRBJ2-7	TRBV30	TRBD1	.	TGTGCCTGGAGTGCCCGACTGACAGGGGGTTCCTACGAGCAGTACTTC	CAWSARLTGGSYEQYF
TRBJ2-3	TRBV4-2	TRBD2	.	TGTGCCAGCAGCCAAGAGCTAGCGGGGGGGGAGCAGTATTTT	CASSQELAGGEQYF
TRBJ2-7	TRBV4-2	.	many	TGTGCCAGCAGCCAAGATACCCTATACGAGCAGTACTTC	CASSQDTLYEQYF
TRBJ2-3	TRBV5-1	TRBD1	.	TGCGCCAGCAGCTGGGGACAGTCCTCGAGGCCAGATACGCAGTATTTT	CASSWGQSSRPDTQYF
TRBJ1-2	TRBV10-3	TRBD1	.	TGTGCCATCAGCCGGGACAGGGGGCATGGCTACACCTTC	CAISRDRGHGYTF
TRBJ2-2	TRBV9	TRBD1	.	TGTGCCAGCAGCGTAAGGGGGCTCACCGGGGAGCTGTTTTTT	CASSVRGLTGELFF
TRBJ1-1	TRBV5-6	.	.	TGTGCCAGCAGCTTGGTTGCGGGGAACACTGAAGCTTTCTTT	CASSLVAGNTEAFF
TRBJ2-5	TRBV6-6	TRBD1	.	TGTGCCAGCTGCGACAGGGGGGGATTCAGTGAAGAGACCCAGTACTTC	CASCDRGGFSEETQYF
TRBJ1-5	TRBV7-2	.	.	TGTGCCAGCAGCTCTTACGACCCGACGGGTAATCAGCCCCAGCATTTT	CASSSYDPTGNQPQHF
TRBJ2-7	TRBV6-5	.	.	TGTGCCAGCACAGGGGATCTATCCTACGAGCAGTACTTC	CASTGDLSYEQYF
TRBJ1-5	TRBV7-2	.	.	TGTGCCAGCAGCTTAGGGGGCGAGGATGAAAAGCATTTT	CASSLGGEDEKHF